The 14 T cell receptor beta chains given below trace back to one sample, sequenced in a study of T cell responses to AZD1222 COVID-19 vaccine. Libraries were prepared by immunoSEQ multiplex PCR; TCRdb keeps only in-frame clonotypes and omits some of them. The data contain 77,000 or so clones, about 91% of them seen just once; the ten biggest clones take up around 28%. The sequencing used peripheral blood, collected 28 days after the second AZD1222 dose. The receptors were gathered from an adult who received the AZD1222 COVID-19 vaccine.

This chain joins TRBV15 and TRBJ2-3, with TRBD1 matching 9 bases. CDR3 length equals 16 residues. CDR1 and CDR2 (germline): LNHNV, YYDKDF (reference sequence). V shed 3 bases and J 0 bases; nucleotides not matched to a gene: 4. The DNA of the CDR3 is TGTGCCACCAGCAGTACAGGGGGCTCTAGCACAGATACGCAGTATTTT. The encoded protein is CATSSTGGSSTDTQYF. The complete variable domain, with remaining parts taken from reference TRBV15 and TRBJ2-3, reads DAMVIQNPRYQVTQFGKPVTLSCSQTLNHNVMYWYQQKSSQAPKLLFHYYDKDFNNEADTPDNFQSRRPNTSFCFLDIRSPGLGDTAMYLCATSSTGGSSTDTQYFGPGTRLTVL.

This clone was observed once. This chain joins TRBV2 and TRBJ2-7; the match to TRBD1 covers 7 bases. Losses at the gene ends were 7 bases for V and 6 bases for J; bases not matched to a gene: 12. Germline CDR1 is SNHLY and CDR2 is FYNNEI. This CDR3 comprises 14 residues. The CDR3 DNA reads TGTGCCAGCACCCCCGAGACAGGGTTTAGCGAGCAGTACTTC. Translating gives CASTPETGFSEQYF.

The gene calls are TRBV6-5 and TRBJ1-2; no reliable D call. The CDR3 is made up of 11 amino acids. Trimming stripped 5 bases from V and 7 bases from J, with 8 bases between. CDR1 MNHEY and CDR2 SVGAGI come from the germline V gene. DNA of the CDR3: TGTGCCAGCAGTCCCCCTCCTGGCTACACCTTC. Protein: CASSPPPGYTF.

The chain recombines TRBV6-5 with TRBJ1-6; D uncertain. Trimming removed 3 bases from V and 16 bases from J, with 7 bases in between. This CDR3 has 10 amino acids. The germline V gene encodes CDR1 MNHEY and CDR2 SVGAGI. The CDR3 here is CASSYQGLHF. The CDR3 DNA reads TGTGCCAGCAGTTATCAAGGGCTCCACTTT.

The chain is built from TRBV9 and TRBJ1-2; no clear D gene. This CDR3 comprises 14 residues. Germline CDR1 is SGDLS and CDR2 is YYNGEE. Trimming removed 0 bases at V and 4 bases at J, with 10 bases between. The CDR3 DNA sequence: TGTGCCAGCAGCGTAGATGGCAGCCTCTATGGCTACACCTTC. Residues: CASSVDGSLYGYTF.

This chain joins TRBV27 and TRBJ1-4; D is perhaps TRBD1 (6 bases). V was shortened by 6 bases and J by 7 bases, with 12 bases between the two germline ends. The CDR3 consists of 13 residues. Germline CDR1 MNHEY, CDR2 SMNVEV (reference sequence). The CDR3 spells CASRGGRSEKLFF. CDR3 sequence (DNA): TGTGCCAGCAGAGGGGGGCGATCTGAAAAACTGTTTTTT.

This chain connects TRBV19 to TRBJ1-2; the D gene is possibly TRBD1 (6 bases). The germline V and J ends were trimmed by 5 bases and 0 bases, with 16 bases remaining between them. CDR3 length: 16 residues. Germline V lookup: CDR1 LNHDA, CDR2 SQIVND (reference sequence). CDR3 protein: CASSSRTAPANYGYTF. The CDR3 DNA reads TGTGCCAGTAGTTCACGGACAGCCCCGGCTAACTATGGCTACACCTTC.

As for this clone: The junction differs from germline at one of its ends, possibly a read error. This sequence joins TRBV6-4 and TRBJ2-6; D is ambiguous. The CDR3 length is 15 residues. Germline-derived CDR1 and CDR2 are MRHNA and SNTAGT. The CDR3 region has the DNA TGTGCCGGCAGTGAGGAGAGCTCTGGGGCCAACGTCCTGACTTTC. Translated, it gives CAGSEESSGANVLTF.

The V gene is TRBV5-1, the J gene TRBJ1-4, with D unresolved. Per the germline V gene, CDR1 is SGHRS and CDR2 is YFSETQ. Trimming pared 0 bases from V and 6 bases from J, leaving 12 bases between. The CDR3 runs 15 residues. The CDR3 here is CASSLAGMRDEKLFF. CDR3 coding DNA: TGCGCCAGCAGCTTGGCCGGGATGAGGGATGAAAAACTGTTTTTT.

This chain connects TRBV9 to TRBJ2-2; TRBD2 aligns across 10 bases. The CDR3 is 16 residues long. J gave up 7 bases and V 3 bases, and 9 bases lay outside the gene matches. Germline CDR1 reads SGDLS; CDR2 reads YYNGEE. CDR3 sequence (DNA): TGTGCCAGCAGCGGTCTCCTAGCGGGAGTGGTCGGGGAGCTGTTTTTT. Translating gives CASSGLLAGVVGELFF. Filled out from reference TRBV9 and TRBJ2-2, the complete variable domain reads DSGVTQTPKHLITATGQRVTLRCSPRSGDLSVYWYQQSLDQGLQFLIQYYNGEERAKGNILERFSAQQFPDLHSELNLSSLELGDSALYFCASSGLLAGVVGELFFGEGSRLTVL.

The chain has TRBV24-1 and TRBJ2-3; no clear D. Trimming cost V 9 bases and J 2 bases, with 14 bases left between them. CDR1 is KGHDR and CDR2 is SFDVKD in the germline V gene. CDR3 length: 14 amino acids. In DNA, the CDR3 is TGTGCCACCGCCAAAACGGAATACACAGATACGCAGTATTTT. Amino acid sequence: CATAKTEYTDTQYF.

The chain couples TRBV3-1 (or the pseudogene TRBV3-2) to TRBJ2-1; 8 bases are a match to TRBD2. V trimming: 1 base; J trimming: 15 bases; junction bases outside the gene matches: 17. Germline CDR1 LGHDT, CDR2 YNNKEL (reference sequence). This CDR3 contains 16 residues. The CDR3: CASSQAGSGKSSFPFF. CDR3 bases: TGTGCCAGCAGCCAAGCTGGTAGCGGGAAAAGTTCATTTCCGTTCTTC.

The chain is built from TRBV9 and TRBJ2-1, with TRBD1 matching 12 bases. V lost 2 bases and J lost 7; bases outside the gene matches: 4. This CDR3 comprises 15 residues. Looked up from germline, CDR1 is SGDLS and CDR2 is YYNGEE. Written as DNA, the CDR3 is TGTGCCAGCAGCGTGATGGGACAGGGGGCTAATGAGCAGTTCTTC. This encodes CASSVMGQGANEQFF.

The genes are TRBV9 and TRBJ2-7; 7 bases agree with TRBD1. The CDR3 length is 13 residues. The germline V gene encodes CDR1 SGDLS and CDR2 YYNGEE. Germline trimming cut 4 bases from V and 3 bases from J; bases unmatched to any gene: 4. The CDR3 nucleotides are TGTGCCAGCAGCTTAAGACAGGGCTACGAGCAGTACTTC. Its translation is CASSLRQGYEQYF.